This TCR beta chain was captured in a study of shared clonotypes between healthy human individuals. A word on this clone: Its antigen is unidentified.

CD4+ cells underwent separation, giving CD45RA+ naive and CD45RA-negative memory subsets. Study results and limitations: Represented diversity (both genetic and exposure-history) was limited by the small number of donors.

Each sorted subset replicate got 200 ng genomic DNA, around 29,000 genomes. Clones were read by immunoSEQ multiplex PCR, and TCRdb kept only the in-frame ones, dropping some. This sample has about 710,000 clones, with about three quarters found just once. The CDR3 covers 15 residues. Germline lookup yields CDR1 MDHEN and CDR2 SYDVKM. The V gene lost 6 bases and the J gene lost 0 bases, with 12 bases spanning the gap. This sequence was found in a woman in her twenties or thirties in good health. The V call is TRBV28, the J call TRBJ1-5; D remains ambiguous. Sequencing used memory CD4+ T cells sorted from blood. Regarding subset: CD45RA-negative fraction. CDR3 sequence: CASRGGPLSNQPQHF. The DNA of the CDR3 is TGTGCCAGCAGAGGCGGACCACTTAGCAATCAGCCCCAGCATTTT.